This T cell receptor (beta chain) was sequenced during a study of metastatic and nonmetastatic thyroid tumors. Study-level information: A comparison of repertoires was made across blood and tumor or nodule tissue from malignant and benign thyroid patients. General study results and limits: Malignant thyroid tumors reportedly exceeded benign nodules significantly in TCR beta diversity, with the difference appearing in blood and tumor.

There were no patients who had received any treatment before thyroid surgery. This clone appeared many times. Its specificity is unknown. The same CDR3 can be traced to other DNA sequences in this sample. Source study methods: To classify distant metastasis in papillary thyroid cancer, a model was built from CDR3 differences across clinicopathological groups. TCRdb ran MiXCR on the PCR reads. The V and J calls come from TCRdb's annotation, not from the publication. The profile shows about 35,000 clones, about 31% of them singletons. The CDR3 contains 14 residues. Trimming cost V 2 bases and J 3 bases, with 10 bases left between them. Germline V gives CDR1 PRHDT, CDR2 FYEKMQ (reference sequence).

Sequencing was carried out using blood. The receptor comes from a female donor with papillary thyroid cancer or a benign thyroid nodule (not recorded which). Some clones in this sample may be carry-over from other donors' samples. The rearrangement joins TRBV13 to TRBJ1-1; TRBD1 might be the D (5 bases). The CDR3 region is CASSLQSGYTEAFF. CDR3 nucleotides: TGTGCCAGCAGCTTACAATCAGGGTACACTGAAGCTTTCTTT.